The 26 T cell receptor beta chains below all came from one sample that was sequenced in a study of CD8 T cells in Susac syndrome. cDNA came from roughly 0.53 to 1 ug RNA primed by random hexamers. TCRdb re-derived calls from the immunoSEQ multiplex PCR reads in MiXCR, one entry per CDR3 protein. Here the sample spans about 94,000 distinct CDR3 sequences, over 90% being singletons. The specimen sequenced was CD4+ T cells from PBMCs. Receptor source: a human donor with Susac syndrome.

The V gene is TRBV20-1, the J gene TRBJ2-1; 7 bases map to TRBD1. V trimming: 2 bases; J trimming: 5 bases; junction bases outside the gene matches: 12. The germline V gene has CDR1 DFQATT and CDR2 SNEGSKA (reference sequence). The CDR3 has 16 amino acids. Here the CDR3 reads CSARHPDRVTHNEQFF. CDR3 nucleotides: TGCAGTGCTAGACATCCAGACAGGGTCACCCACAATGAGCAGTTCTTC.

V gene TRBV12-3 or TRBV12-4 combines with J gene TRBJ1-6, with D possibly matching TRBD1 (5 bases). The V end lost 5 bases, the J end lost 8 bases, and 19 bases lay between the germline ends. This CDR3 spans 16 amino acids. CDR3 region: CASSPSGQGIDSPLHF. In DNA, the CDR3 is TGTGCCAGCAGTCCCTCCGGGCAGGGCATTGATTCACCCCTCCACTTT.

This CDR3 reads CASSSGGQGNYGYTF. In DNA form, the CDR3 reads TGTGCCAGCAGCTCAGGTGGGCAGGGCAACTATGGCTACACCTTC. The rearrangement uses TRBV9 and TRBJ1-2; D may be TRBD1 (5 bases). Trimming cost V 4 bases and J 2 bases, with 15 bases left between them. The CDR3 runs to 15 residues. Germline CDR1 is SGDLS and CDR2 is YYNGEE.

The chain combines TRBV29-1 with TRBJ2-7, with D possibly being TRBD1 (6 bases). Germline CDR1 and CDR2: SQVTM and ANQGSEA. The CDR3 is made up of 11 amino acids. The V end was cut by 6 bases, the J end by 3 bases, with 9 bases between. CDR3 amino acids: CSVGHVYEQYF. In nucleotides, the CDR3 is TGCAGCGTGGGACACGTCTACGAGCAGTACTTC.

A single count supports this clonotype. The V and J genes are TRBV9 and TRBJ2-3; D possibly corresponds to TRBD1 (5 bases). The CDR3 length is 15 residues. Trimming took 6 bases from V and 0 from J, leaving 14 bases between them. CDR1 and CDR2 from the germline V gene are SGDLS and YYNGEE. This CDR3 reads CASKKGAASTDTQYF. In nucleotides, the CDR3 is TGTGCCAGCAAGAAAGGGGCGGCTAGCACAGATACGCAGTATTTT.

The chain combines TRBV29-1 with TRBJ2-5; D ambiguous. The CDR3 totals 12 residues. CDR1 and CDR2 (germline): SQVTM, ANQGSEA. V lost 1 base to trimming and J lost 1 base, with 4 bases between them. The CDR3 DNA sequence: TGCAGCGTTGAAGCCAGCCAAGAGACCCAGTACTTC. Translated, it gives CSVEASQETQYF.

The chain employs TRBV7-9 and TRBJ2-3, with TRBD2 matching over 8 bases. After removal of 2 bases from V and 2 bases from J, the junction contained 3 bases not matched to a gene. The CDR3 spans 15 residues. Germline assignment: CDR1 SEHNR and CDR2 FQNEAQ (reference sequence). CDR3 region: CASSLTLADTDTQYF. CDR3 DNA sequence: TGTGCCAGCAGCTTAACACTAGCGGACACAGATACGCAGTATTTT.

V and J are TRBV30 and TRBJ2-7, with TRBD1 identical over 10 bases. CDR1 GTSNPN and CDR2 SVGIG come from the germline V gene (reference sequence). The CDR3 covers 13 residues. The trim removed 8 bases at V and 6 bases at J, leaving 10 bases unmatched. CDR3 nucleotides: TGTGCCAGATCCGGGACAGGGGCGGGCGAGCAGTACTTC. Its protein product is CARSGTGAGEQYF.

This clonotype was seen a single time. This CDR3 is CAIRARQGDYNEQFF. As DNA, the CDR3 is TGTGCCATCAGGGCCAGACAGGGAGACTACAATGAGCAGTTCTTC. The chain links TRBV10-3 to TRBJ2-1, with TRBD1 matching over 7 bases. The CDR3 consists of 15 residues. Germline V CDR1 and CDR2: ENHRY, SYGVKD. V lost 6 bases to trimming and J lost 3 bases; unmatched junction nucleotides: 8.

This chain uses TRBV20-1 with TRBJ1-6, with 8 nucleotides matching TRBD1. CDR1 and CDR2 from the germline V gene are DFQATT and SNEGSKA (reference sequence). This CDR3 is built from 13 residues. Trimming cost V 5 bases and J 6 bases; bases outside gene matches: 3. The CDR3 bases are TGCAGTGCTTCGGGACAGGCTAATTCACCCCTCCACTTT. This encodes CSASGQANSPLHF.

The rearrangement joins TRBV13 to TRBJ2-1, with D tentatively TRBD2 (6 bases). The germline gives CDR1 PRHDT, CDR2 FYEKMQ (reference sequence). V was cut by 7 bases and J by 2 bases, with 9 bases left in between. The CDR3 is 13 amino acids. The CDR3 nucleotides are TGTGCCAGCACCTGGGGGGCCTACAATGAGCAGTTCTTC. As protein: CASTWGAYNEQFF.

This chain connects TRBV9 to TRBJ2-4, with no clear D. With 0 bases removed from V and 6 bases from J, the gap between germline ends came to 13 bases. Germline-derived CDR1 and CDR2 are SGDLS and YYNGEE. This CDR3 has 15 residues. As DNA, the CDR3 is TGTGCCAGCAGCGTAGCTGGCGTGGTAGGAAACATTCAGTACTTC. Its translation is CASSVAGVVGNIQYF.

This clonotype was detected once. The rearrangement uses TRBV29-1 and TRBJ1-1; no clear D. CDR1 and CDR2 from the germline V gene are SQVTM and ANQGSEA. This CDR3 is 12 amino acids long. With 7 bases removed from V and 1 base from J, the gap between germline ends came to 10 bases. DNA for the CDR3: TGCAGCGCCCGGGTACAGAACACTGAAGCTTTCTTT. It specifies CSARVQNTEAFF. Based on the CDR3 plus reference TRBV29-1 and TRBJ1-1, the full variable domain is SAVISQKPSRDICQRGTSLTIQCQVDSQVTMMFWYRQQPGQSLTLIATANQGSEATYESGFVIDKFPISRPNLTFSTLTVSNMSPEDSSIYLCSARVQNTEAFFGQGTRLTVV.

The chain is built from TRBV5-6 and TRBJ2-7; 8 bases agree with TRBD1. V lost 5 bases to trimming and J lost 5 bases; unmatched junction nucleotides: 6. Germline CDR1 is SGHDT and CDR2 is YYEEEE. This CDR3 is 13 amino acids long. CDR3 loop: CASSRTGRHEQYF. The CDR3 DNA is TGTGCCAGCAGTCGGACAGGGAGACACGAGCAGTACTTC.

The CDR3 nucleotides read TGTGCCAGCAGCAGCCGACAGGGGGCGACGGCCAAAAACATTCAGTACTTC. Translation gives CASSSRQGATAKNIQYF. This rearrangement joins TRBV7-2 to TRBJ2-4; 10 nucleotides align to TRBD1. The ends lost 5 bases at V and 1 base at J; junction bases unmatched: 8. The germline V gene has CDR1 SGHTA and CDR2 FQGNSA. This CDR3 has 17 residues.

V is TRBV30 and J is TRBJ2-5; maybe TRBD2 (6 bases). Between the trimmed V and J ends, which lost 2 bases and 2 bases, there was a span of 9 bases. This CDR3 is built from 13 residues. The V gene's germline CDR1 is GTSNPN and CDR2 SVGIG (reference sequence). The CDR3 DNA reads TGTGCCTGGAGTCGGGACTCTCAAGAGACCCAGTACTTC. Amino acids: CAWSRDSQETQYF.

J is TRBJ2-1 and V is TRBV9; D gene uncertain. V shed 3 bases and J shed 4 bases, with 8 bases lying between them. There are 13 residues in the CDR3. Germline V gives CDR1 SGDLS, CDR2 YYNGEE. CDR3 coding DNA: TGTGCCAGCAGCGGGTTACTTTACAATGAGCAGTTCTTC. Translated, it gives CASSGLLYNEQFF. Complete variable domain (other parts from reference TRBV9 and TRBJ2-1): DSGVTQTPKHLITATGQRVTLRCSPRSGDLSVYWYQQSLDQGLQFLIQYYNGEERAKGNILERFSAQQFPDLHSELNLSSLELGDSALYFCASSGLLYNEQFFGPGTRLTVL.

This chain connects TRBV6-2 or TRBV6-3 to TRBJ2-7; 10 bases line up with TRBD1. The CDR3 spans 14 residues. V was pared by 8 bases and J by 4 bases, with 8 bases of the junction left unmatched. Germline lookup yields CDR1 MNHEY and CDR2 SVGEGT. This CDR3 reads CASAAGQGVYEQYF. In DNA, the CDR3 is TGTGCCAGCGCAGCAGGACAGGGGGTTTACGAGCAGTACTTC.

V gene TRBV6-5 combines with J gene TRBJ2-7; 9 bases align to TRBD2. The trim removed 6 bases at V and 2 bases at J, leaving 5 bases unmatched. The CDR3 is 14 residues long. The germline V gene encodes CDR1 MNHEY and CDR2 SVGAGI. For the CDR3, the DNA is TGTGCCAGCAGCCAAAGCGGGGGGACCTACGAGCAGTACTTC. Encoded protein: CASSQSGGTYEQYF.

This chain uses TRBV20-1 with TRBJ2-3; TRBD2 agrees at 8 bases. The CDR3 is 15 residues long. With 0 bases clipped from V and 5 bases from J, the junction kept 7 bases outside the gene matches. Germline CDR1 DFQATT, CDR2 SNEGSKA (reference sequence). CDR3 nucleotides: TGCAGTGCTAGAGATGGGGTAGCGGGGAGAGATACGCAGTATTTT. Amino acids: CSARDGVAGRDTQYF.

The rearrangement links TRBV6-6 to TRBJ1-2, with D tentatively TRBD1 (6 bases). This CDR3 is built from 16 residues. In germline, CDR1 is MNHNY, CDR2 SVGAGI (reference sequence). Trimming removed 0 bases at V and 1 base at J, with 12 bases between. Written as DNA, the CDR3 is TGTGCCAGCAGTTACTCTAGGGACACCGTTAACTATGGCTACACCTTC. Protein: CASSYSRDTVNYGYTF.

The V and J genes are TRBV28 and TRBJ1-2; weak D call: TRBD1 (5 bases). Germline CDR1 reads MDHEN; CDR2 reads SYDVKM. Trimming removed 5 bases at V and 5 bases at J, with 9 bases between. This CDR3 is built from 12 residues. CDR3 sequence (DNA): TGTGCCAGCAGTGAAGGGGAGTATGGCTACACCTTC. Protein product: CASSEGEYGYTF.

The chain recombines TRBV11-2 with TRBJ2-3; 9 bases agree with TRBD2. After removal of 4 bases from V and 0 bases from J, the junction contained 5 bases not matched to a gene. CDR1 SGHAT and CDR2 FQNNGV come from the germline V gene. This CDR3 is 16 amino acids long. Here the CDR3 reads CASSSRTSDSTDTQYF. The CDR3 bases are TGTGCCAGCAGCTCAAGGACTAGCGACAGCACAGATACGCAGTATTTT. The full variable domain, rest sourced from reference TRBV11-2 and TRBJ2-3, is EAGVAQSPRYKIIEKRQSVAFWCNPISGHATLYWYQQILGQGPKLLIQFQNNGVVDDSQLPKDRFSAERLKGVDSTLKIQPAKLEDSAVYLCASSSRTSDSTDTQYFGPGTRLTVL.

The rearrangement uses TRBV9 and TRBJ2-1; maybe TRBD2 (6 bases). The CDR3 consists of 14 residues. V lost 7 bases and J 5 bases, leaving 16 bases between the germline ends. Germline V gene sequence: CDR1 SGDLS, CDR2 YYNGEE. The CDR3 DNA reads TGTGCCAGCGCCTCAGGGAGGTACAACAATGAGCAGTTCTTC. Translation gives CASASGRYNNEQFF. The full variable domain, completed using reference TRBV9 and TRBJ2-1, is DSGVTQTPKHLITATGQRVTLRCSPRSGDLSVYWYQQSLDQGLQFLIQYYNGEERAKGNILERFSAQQFPDLHSELNLSSLELGDSALYFCASASGRYNNEQFFGPGTRLTVL.

The rearrangement links TRBV20-1 to TRBJ2-7, with D perhaps matching TRBD2 (6 bases). Germline values: CDR1 DFQATT, CDR2 SNEGSKA (reference sequence). Trimming took off 5 bases at V and 1 base at J, with 21 bases between the two ends. The CDR3 spans 16 residues. CDR3 loop: CSAPPMGSDYSYEQYF. In DNA form, the CDR3 reads TGCAGTGCTCCGCCGATGGGGTCGGACTATTCCTACGAGCAGTACTTC.

J is TRBJ2-7 and V is TRBV18; 10 bases agree with TRBD2. The CDR3 contains 14 residues. CDR1 and CDR2 from the germline V gene are KGHSH and LQKENI. The V gene end was trimmed by 6 bases and the J gene end by 6 bases; junction bases not matched to a gene: 8. This CDR3 is CASSRTSGQAEQYF. Here the CDR3 DNA reads TGTGCCAGCTCCCGGACTAGCGGTCAAGCCGAGCAGTACTTC.